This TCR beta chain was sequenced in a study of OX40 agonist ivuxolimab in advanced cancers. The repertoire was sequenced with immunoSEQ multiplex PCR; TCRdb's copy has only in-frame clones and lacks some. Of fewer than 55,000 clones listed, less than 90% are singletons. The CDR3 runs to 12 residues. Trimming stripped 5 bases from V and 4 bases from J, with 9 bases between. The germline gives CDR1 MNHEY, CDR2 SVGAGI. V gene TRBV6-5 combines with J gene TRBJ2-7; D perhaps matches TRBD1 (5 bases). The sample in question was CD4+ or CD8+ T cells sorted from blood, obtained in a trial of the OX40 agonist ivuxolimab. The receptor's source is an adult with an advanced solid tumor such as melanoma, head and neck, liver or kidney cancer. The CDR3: CASSDRGYEQYF. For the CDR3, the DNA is TGTGCCAGCAGTGACAGAGGATACGAGCAGTACTTC.